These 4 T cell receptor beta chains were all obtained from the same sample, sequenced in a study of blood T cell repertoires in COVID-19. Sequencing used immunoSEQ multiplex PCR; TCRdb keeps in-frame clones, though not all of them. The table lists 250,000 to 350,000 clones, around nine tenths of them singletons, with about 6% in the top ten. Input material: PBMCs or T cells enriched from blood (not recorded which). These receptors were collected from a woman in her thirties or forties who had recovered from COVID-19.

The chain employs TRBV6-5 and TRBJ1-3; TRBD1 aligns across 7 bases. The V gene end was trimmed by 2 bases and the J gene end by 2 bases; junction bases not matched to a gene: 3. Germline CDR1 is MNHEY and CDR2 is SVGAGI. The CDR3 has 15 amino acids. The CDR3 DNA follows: TGTGCCAGCAGTTACGACAGGGCTACTGGAAACACCATATATTTT. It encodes CASSYDRATGNTIYF.

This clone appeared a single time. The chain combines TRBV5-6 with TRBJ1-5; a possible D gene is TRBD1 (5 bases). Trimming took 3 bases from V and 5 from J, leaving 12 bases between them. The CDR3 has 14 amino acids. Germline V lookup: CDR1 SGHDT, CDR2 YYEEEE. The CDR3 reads CASSWRGTDQPQHF. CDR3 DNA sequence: TGTGCCAGCAGCTGGAGGGGAACTGATCAGCCCCAGCATTTT.

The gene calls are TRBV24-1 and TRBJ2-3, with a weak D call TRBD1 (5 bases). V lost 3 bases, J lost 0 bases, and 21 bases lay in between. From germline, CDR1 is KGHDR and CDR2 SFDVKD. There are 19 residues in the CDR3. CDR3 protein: CATSDTAPAAGYSTDTQYF. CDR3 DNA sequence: TGTGCCACCAGTGATACCGCGCCGGCGGCAGGGTATAGCACAGATACGCAGTATTTT.

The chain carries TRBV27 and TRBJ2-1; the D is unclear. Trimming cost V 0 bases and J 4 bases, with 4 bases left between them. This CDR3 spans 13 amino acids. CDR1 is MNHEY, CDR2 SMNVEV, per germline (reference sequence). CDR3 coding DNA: TGTGCCAGCAGTTTATCTAGTTACAATGAGCAGTTCTTC. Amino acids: CASSLSSYNEQFF.